A single sample is the source of the 3 T cell receptor beta chains below, sequenced in a study of CD8 T cells in ankylosing spondylitis. Regarding the study as a whole: A TCR beta motif of about eight highly homologous variants appeared characteristic of ankylosing spondylitis blood.

TCRdb itself ran the 5' RACE reads through MiXCR, one entry per CDR3 protein. Of a few hundred thousand distinct CDR3 sequences listed, 20% to 25% are singletons. For these receptors, no antigen is known. Sequences were obtained from blood, either unsorted or a sorted T cell fraction (not recorded which). The source of these receptors is a male donor with ankylosing spondylitis.

The chain has TRBV4-2 and TRBJ2-2, with a tentative D call TRBD2 (6 bases). CDR3 length equals 16 residues. The V end lost 7 bases, the J end lost 7 bases, and 22 bases lay between the germline ends. From germline, CDR1 is LGHNA and CDR2 YNFKEQ. This CDR3 reads CASTTAGGAVSGELFF. In DNA, the CDR3 is TGTGCCAGCACCACAGCGGGTGGGGCTGTGAGCGGGGAGCTGTTTTTT.

There are a few counts of this clonotype. This chain connects TRBV7-3 to TRBJ1-2, with 8 bases fitting TRBD1. Trimming removed 1 base from V and 6 bases from J; junction bases left unmatched: 10. Germline V lookup: CDR1 SGHTA, CDR2 FQGTGA. The CDR3 covers 16 residues. The CDR3 reads CASSLNGQGGGDGYTF. The DNA of the CDR3 is TGTGCCAGCAGCTTAAATGGACAGGGAGGAGGTGATGGCTACACCTTC.

This clonotype was seen a few times. The chain is built from TRBV3-1 and TRBJ1-6, with 9 bases matching TRBD1. This CDR3 comprises 14 residues. V shed 4 bases, J shed 9 bases, and the junction held 4 bases outside the gene matches. The V gene's germline CDR1 is LGHDT and CDR2 YNNKEL (reference sequence). This CDR3 is CASSLGQGSSPLHF. The CDR3 coding sequence is TGTGCCAGCAGCCTAGGACAGGGGAGTTCACCCCTCCACTTT. The full variable domain, rest sourced from reference TRBV3-1 and TRBJ1-6, is DTAVSQTPKYLVTQMGNDKSIKCEQNLGHDTMYWYKQDSKKFLKIMFSYNNKELIINETVPNRFSPKSPDKAHLNLHINSLELGDSAVYFCASSLGQGSSPLHFGNGTRLTVT.